Here is one TCR beta chain with its context. Original processing notes: It was from reference gene primer amplification that nucleated cell counts were estimated. Data came from immunoSEQ multiplex PCR; TCRdb stores just in-frame clones and leaves some out. V and J calls and clone size follow that table, whereas D and trimming were derived from the DNA. The sample shows around 620,000 clones, 90% of them seen only once. V gave up 2 bases and J gave up 8 bases, with 18 bases separating them. CDR3 length: 15 amino acids. Germline V lookup: CDR1 LNHDA, CDR2 SQIVND (reference sequence). The sample belongs to a study of blood T cell repertoires in COVID-19. Study summary: Acute and convalescent COVID-19 samples came from the United States, Italy and Spain. In each case, the material was cDNA or gDNA derived from T cells, B-cell-depleted T cells, or PBMCs.

The sequencing sample was made of peripheral blood. This TCR was sampled from a woman younger than 35 with acute or convalescent COVID-19. This chain links TRBV19 with TRBJ1-1, with D tentatively TRBD1 (6 bases). CDR3 amino acids: CASSIFGTPRGEAFF. CDR3 bases: TGTGCCAGTAGTATATTTGGGACGCCCAGGGGAGAAGCTTTCTTT.